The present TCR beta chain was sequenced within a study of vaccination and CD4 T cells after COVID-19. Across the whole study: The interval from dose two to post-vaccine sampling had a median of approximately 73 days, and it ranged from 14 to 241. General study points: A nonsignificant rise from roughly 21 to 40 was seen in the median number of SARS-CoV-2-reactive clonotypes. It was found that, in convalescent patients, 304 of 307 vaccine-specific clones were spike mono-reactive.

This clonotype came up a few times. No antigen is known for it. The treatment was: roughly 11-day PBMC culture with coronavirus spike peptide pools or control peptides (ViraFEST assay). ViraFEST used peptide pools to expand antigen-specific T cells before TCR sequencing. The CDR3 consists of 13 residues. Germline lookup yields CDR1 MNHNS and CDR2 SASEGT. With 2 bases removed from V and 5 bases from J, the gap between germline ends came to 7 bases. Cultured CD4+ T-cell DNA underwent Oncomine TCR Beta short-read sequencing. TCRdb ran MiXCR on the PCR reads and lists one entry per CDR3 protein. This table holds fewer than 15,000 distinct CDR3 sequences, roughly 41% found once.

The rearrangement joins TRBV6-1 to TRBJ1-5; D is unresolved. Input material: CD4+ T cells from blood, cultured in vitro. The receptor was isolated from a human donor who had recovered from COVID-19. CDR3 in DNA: TGTGCCAGCAGTGAAAGGAGGGATCAGCCCCAGCATTTT. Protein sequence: CASSERRDQPQHF.